Sequencing of this T cell receptor beta chain was carried out in a study of spatial heterogeneity in lung cancer. Study-level background: The study observed each unique TCR and UMI combination more than ten times on average in raw reads.

In its sample, this clonotype was seen many times. The antigen remains undetermined. Time point noted: sample taken at primary tumor resection. In each case, whole RNA from tumor, nontumor lung or frozen PBMC was sequenced unsorted. Samples came from 72 TRACERx patients with untreated early-stage lung cancer. Every TCR cDNA molecule bore its own unique molecular identifier. From the 5' RACE reads, TCRdb called clonotypes with MiXCR, one entry per CDR3 protein. The top ten hold 25% of the sample, which has about 26,000 distinct CDR3 sequences, 9.5% to 15% seen once. Study-wide results and limits: TCRs found ubiquitously expanded in tumor appeared in blood more at resection than at follow-up.

Sequences were derived from PBMCs, sampled at surgery. The clonotype was recovered from a female donor with early-stage non-small cell lung cancer.

Here the CDR3 DNA reads TGCGCCAGCCGATTATCCGCGGGGGACACTGAAGCTTTCTTT. Protein product: CASRLSAGDTEAFF. This chain links TRBV5-1 with TRBJ1-1, with D possibly TRBD1 on 5 matching bases. The CDR3 runs 14 residues. Per the germline V gene, CDR1 is SGHRS and CDR2 is YFSETQ. V dropped 7 bases and J dropped 3 bases, with 16 bases sitting between them. The full variable domain, with the rest looked up from reference TRBV5-1 and TRBJ1-1, is KAGVTQTPRYLIKTRGQQVTLSCSPISGHRSVSWYQQTPGQGLQFLFEYFSETQRNKGNFPGRFSGRQFSNSRSEMNVSTLELGDSALYLCASRLSAGDTEAFFGQGTRLTVV.